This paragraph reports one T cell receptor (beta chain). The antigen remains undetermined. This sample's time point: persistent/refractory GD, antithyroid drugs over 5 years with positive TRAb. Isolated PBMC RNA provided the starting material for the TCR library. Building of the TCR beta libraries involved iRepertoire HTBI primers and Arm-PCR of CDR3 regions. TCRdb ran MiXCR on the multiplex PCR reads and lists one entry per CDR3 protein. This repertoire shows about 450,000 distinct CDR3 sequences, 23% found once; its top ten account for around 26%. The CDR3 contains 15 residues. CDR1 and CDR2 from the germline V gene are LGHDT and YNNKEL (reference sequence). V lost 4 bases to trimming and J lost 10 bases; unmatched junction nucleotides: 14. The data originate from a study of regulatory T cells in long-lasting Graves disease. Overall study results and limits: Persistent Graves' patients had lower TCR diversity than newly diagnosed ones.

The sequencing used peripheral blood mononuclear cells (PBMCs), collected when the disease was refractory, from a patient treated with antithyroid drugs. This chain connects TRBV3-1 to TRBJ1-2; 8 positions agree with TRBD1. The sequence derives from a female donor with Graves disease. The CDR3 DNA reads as TGTGCCAGCAGCCCAATACCAGGGGGCGTCGGAGACTACACCTTC. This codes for CASSPIPGGVGDYTF.